These T cell receptor beta chains were read from a single sample in a study of blood T cell repertoires in COVID-19. Assay: immunoSEQ multiplex PCR; the TCRdb copy retains only in-frame clones and omits some. The sample has about 82,000 clones, 75% to 90% seen once; the top ten hold 1% to 1.5%. Specimen: PBMCs or T cells enriched from blood (not recorded which). Source of these receptors: a woman aged 45-60 years with acute COVID-19. Each CDR3 is given with its conserved first and last residue. Each record gives: J gene, clone size, V gene, D gene, CDR3 DNA, CDR3 protein. A D gene is named only where the DNA matches it firmly. Expanded clones are given a class, and other clones once, few, many or no size at all.

J gene: TRBJ2-2
clone size: -
V gene: TRBV2
D gene: TRBD1
CDR3 DNA: TGTGCCAGCAGTCTACAGGGGGGGAACACCGGGGAGCTGTTTTTT
CDR3 protein: CASSLQGGNTGELFF

J gene: TRBJ2-1
clone size: -
V gene: TRBV9
D gene: TRBD2
CDR3 DNA: TGTGCCAGCGGGGCGGGAGGGCCCGAGAATGAGCAGTTCTTC
CDR3 protein: CASGAGGPENEQFF

J gene: TRBJ2-2
clone size: few
V gene: TRBV4-2
D gene: -
CDR3 DNA: TGTGCCAGCAGCCAAGAAATAACCGGGGAGCTGTTTTTT
CDR3 protein: CASSQEITGELFF

J gene: TRBJ2-5
clone size: -
V gene: TRBV5-4
D gene: TRBD2
CDR3 DNA: TGTGCCAGCAGCTCCGGGACTAGCGTGTCCCAAGAGACCCAGTACTTC
CDR3 protein: CASSSGTSVSQETQYF

J gene: TRBJ1-1
clone size: -
V gene: TRBV2
D gene: TRBD1
CDR3 DNA: TGTGCCAGCATGGGACAGCAAGCAAGGTTCACTGAAGCTTTCTTT
CDR3 protein: CASMGQQARFTEAFF

J gene: TRBJ2-2
clone size: -
V gene: TRBV6-6
D gene: -
CDR3 DNA: TGTGCCAGCGGCCACAGGGTTACCGGGGAGCTGTTTTTT
CDR3 protein: CASGHRVTGELFF

J gene: TRBJ1-1
clone size: -
V gene: TRBV11-3
D gene: TRBD1
CDR3 DNA: TGTGCCAGCAGCTCCATAGACAGGGTAGCTTTCTTT
CDR3 protein: CASSSIDRVAFF

J gene: TRBJ1-2
clone size: -
V gene: TRBV27
D gene: TRBD1
CDR3 DNA: TGTGCCAGCAGTTTATCGCGGACAGGCGGCTACACCTTC
CDR3 protein: CASSLSRTGGYTF

J gene: TRBJ1-2
clone size: -
V gene: TRBV3-1/TRBV3-2
D gene: TRBD1
CDR3 DNA: TGTGCCAGCAGCCAAGCCCAGGGGGCGGATGGCTACACCTTC
CDR3 protein: CASSQAQGADGYTF

J gene: TRBJ2-7
clone size: -
V gene: TRBV2
D gene: -
CDR3 DNA: TGTGCCAGCAGTCGGTCCTACGAGCAGTACTTC
CDR3 protein: CASSRSYEQYF

J gene: TRBJ2-3
clone size: -
V gene: TRBV15
D gene: -
CDR3 DNA: TGTGCCACCAGCAGAGCTGGGCGACCCGGGAACACAGATACGCAGTATTTT
CDR3 protein: CATSRAGRPGNTDTQYF

J gene: TRBJ2-2
clone size: -
V gene: TRBV13
D gene: TRBD2
CDR3 DNA: TGTGCCAGCAGCTTAGATATTAGCGGGAGTTGGACCGGGGAGCTGTTTTTT
CDR3 protein: CASSLDISGSWTGELFF

J gene: TRBJ2-1
clone size: -
V gene: TRBV11-2
D gene: -
CDR3 DNA: TGTGCCAGCAGCTTGGGCGAAGAGCAGTTCTTC
CDR3 protein: CASSLGEEQFF

J gene: TRBJ2-3
clone size: once
V gene: TRBV11-3
D gene: -
CDR3 DNA: TGTGCCAGCAGCTTAATCGGGGGGCTTGAAACAGATACGCAGTATTTT
CDR3 protein: CASSLIGGLETDTQYF

J gene: TRBJ2-1
clone size: -
V gene: TRBV2
D gene: -
CDR3 DNA: TGTGCCAGCAGTGAAGCGCCAGGACAGACATACAATGAGCAGTTCTTC
CDR3 protein: CASSEAPGQTYNEQFF

J gene: TRBJ2-7
clone size: -
V gene: TRBV7-9
D gene: TRBD1
CDR3 DNA: TGTGCCAGCAGCCCTCCGGGACAGGACTCCTACGAGCAGTACTTC
CDR3 protein: CASSPPGQDSYEQYF

J gene: TRBJ2-6
clone size: -
V gene: TRBV7-9
D gene: -
CDR3 DNA: TGTGCCAGCAGCTTGATTCAGGGCGTGGGGAAAGGGGCCAACGTCCTGACTTTC
CDR3 protein: CASSLIQGVGKGANVLTF

J gene: TRBJ2-3
clone size: -
V gene: TRBV11-2
D gene: TRBD2
CDR3 DNA: TGTGCCAGCAGTCTAGCTAGCGGAACTTTCACAGATACGCAGTATTTT
CDR3 protein: CASSLASGTFTDTQYF

J gene: TRBJ2-2
clone size: -
V gene: TRBV2
D gene: -
CDR3 DNA: TGTGCCAGCAGTGAACAGGACAGTCAGACCGGGGAGCTGTTTTTT
CDR3 protein: CASSEQDSQTGELFF

J gene: TRBJ2-1
clone size: -
V gene: TRBV27
D gene: TRBD2
CDR3 DNA: TGTGCCAGCAGACGGGGCCCGGCGGGAGGGCCGCTTGAGCAGTTCTTC
CDR3 protein: CASRRGPAGGPLEQFF

J gene: TRBJ1-5
clone size: few
V gene: TRBV6-6
D gene: -
CDR3 DNA: TGTGCCAGCTCTCGGGGTTCCAATCAGCCCCAGCATTTT
CDR3 protein: CASSRGSNQPQHF

J gene: TRBJ1-2
clone size: -
V gene: TRBV5-4
D gene: TRBD1
CDR3 DNA: TGTGCCAGCAGCCAAGGGACAGGGGGATCCTATGGCTACACCTTC
CDR3 protein: CASSQGTGGSYGYTF

J gene: TRBJ1-4
clone size: -
V gene: TRBV7-9
D gene: -
CDR3 DNA: TGTGCCAGCAGCCCCCAAATTGGCGAAAAACTGTTTTTT
CDR3 protein: CASSPQIGEKLFF

J gene: TRBJ2-7
clone size: once
V gene: TRBV5-4
D gene: TRBD1
CDR3 DNA: TGTGCCAGCAGCTTCCCGGGACAGGGCTCCCTCGAGCAGTACTTC
CDR3 protein: CASSFPGQGSLEQYF

J gene: TRBJ2-5
clone size: -
V gene: TRBV7-9
D gene: -
CDR3 DNA: TGTGCCAGCAGTCGGGACTTTAGGGGAGAGACCCAGTACTTC
CDR3 protein: CASSRDFRGETQYF

J gene: TRBJ1-2
clone size: -
V gene: TRBV25-1
D gene: TRBD1
CDR3 DNA: TGTGCCAGCAGTCCGGCGGGACAGGGCCATGGCTACACCTTC
CDR3 protein: CASSPAGQGHGYTF

J gene: TRBJ1-6
clone size: once
V gene: TRBV11-2
D gene: -
CDR3 DNA: TGTGCCAGCAGCTTCCCCTTGACAGCGATTAATTCACCCCTCCACTTT
CDR3 protein: CASSFPLTAINSPLHF

J gene: TRBJ1-5
clone size: -
V gene: TRBV18
D gene: TRBD1
CDR3 DNA: TGTGCCAGCTCACCACCGGAAGACAGGGGGCGCGGGCAGCCCCAGCATTTT
CDR3 protein: CASSPPEDRGRGQPQHF

J gene: TRBJ2-1
clone size: -
V gene: TRBV27
D gene: TRBD2
CDR3 DNA: TGTGCCAGCAGGATATTTCCTTCTACTAGCGGGAGTACCAATGAGCAGTTCTTC
CDR3 protein: CASRIFPSTSGSTNEQFF

J gene: TRBJ1-2
clone size: -
V gene: TRBV19
D gene: -
CDR3 DNA: TGTGCCAGTAGTAGGGACGGCCTTTTTAGACTAGGCTATGGCTACACCTTC
CDR3 protein: CASSRDGLFRLGYGYTF